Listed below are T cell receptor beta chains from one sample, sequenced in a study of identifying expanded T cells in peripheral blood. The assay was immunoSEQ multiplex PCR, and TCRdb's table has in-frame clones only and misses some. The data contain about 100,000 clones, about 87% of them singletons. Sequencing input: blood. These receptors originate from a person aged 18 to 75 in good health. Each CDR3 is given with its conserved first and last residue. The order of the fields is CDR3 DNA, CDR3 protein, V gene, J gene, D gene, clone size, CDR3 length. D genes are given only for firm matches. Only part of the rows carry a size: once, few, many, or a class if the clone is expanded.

TGTGCCAGCAGCCACGCGCCAGGCCAGGCCGCATTCTCCTACGAGCAGTACTTC	CASSHAPGQAAFSYEQYF	TRBV5-4	TRBJ2-7	NA	NA	18
TGTGCCAGCAGCTTGGGGCACCATGGCACTGAAGCTTTCTTT	CASSLGHHGTEAFF	TRBV5-5	TRBJ1-1	NA	once	14
TGTGCCACCAGCAGATCTTCTGGGGCCAACGTCCTGACTTTC	CATSRSSGANVLTF	TRBV15	TRBJ2-6	NA	NA	14
TGTGCCAGTAGTACCTACAGGGGCGGCGAGCAGTACTTC	CASSTYRGGEQYF	TRBV19	TRBJ2-7	TRBD1	few	13
TGTGCCTGGAGGGCCCCTAGGGGAGGGGGAAACACCATATATTTT	CAWRAPRGGGNTIYF	TRBV30	TRBJ1-3	NA	NA	15
TGTGCCAGCAACATAATCAGGGGTCGCGGGAACACTGAAGCTTTCTTT	CASNIIRGRGNTEAFF	TRBV6-6	TRBJ1-1	NA	NA	16
TGTGCCAGCAACCTGGGGGGGAGATACAGGGACTATAGGGACACTGAAGCTTTCTTT	CASNLGGRYRDYRDTEAFF	TRBV9	TRBJ1-1	NA	NA	19
TGTGCCAGCTCACCAGGGTCGGGGAGCAATCAGCCCCAGCATTTT	CASSPGSGSNQPQHF	TRBV18	TRBJ1-5	NA	NA	15
TGTGCCAGCAGGGCGGGACAGAACACCGGGGAGCTGTTTTTT	CASRAGQNTGELFF	TRBV6-6	TRBJ2-2	NA	NA	14
TGTGCCAGCAGTCCGGGGGACAGGGTAGGGGAAAAACTGTTTTTT	CASSPGDRVGEKLFF	TRBV27	TRBJ1-4	TRBD1	NA	15
TGTGCCAGCAGCTTGGGGAGGGACAGGGGGCTGGAGAATCAGCCCCAGCATTTT	CASSLGRDRGLENQPQHF	TRBV5-8	TRBJ1-5	TRBD1	NA	18
TGTGCCAGCAGCGTGCAGACAGGGGGCAGTTACAATGAGCAGTTCTTC	CASSVQTGGSYNEQFF	TRBV11-3	TRBJ2-1	TRBD1	NA	16
TGTGCCAGCAGCTTAGCCCTAGCGGGATACAATGAGCAGTTCTTC	CASSLALAGYNEQFF	TRBV7-2	TRBJ2-1	TRBD2	once	15
TGTGCCAGTTCAGGGAGCACAGATACGCAGTATTTT	CASSGSTDTQYF	TRBV19	TRBJ2-3	NA	NA	12
TGTGCCAGCAGTGAATCCAACAGGGATGATGGCTACACCTTC	CASSESNRDDGYTF	TRBV6-1	TRBJ1-2	NA	NA	14
TGTGCCAGCAGCACAGGGTTCACCGGGGAGCTGTTTTTT	CASSTGFTGELFF	TRBV7-6	TRBJ2-2	NA	NA	13
TGTGCCAGCAGTGTAGAGGGGGCGAAGGGTCAGCCCCAGCATTTT	CASSVEGAKGQPQHF	TRBV2	TRBJ1-5	TRBD1	few	15
TGTGCCAGCAGCTTGGACAGGCTCTACGAGCAGTACTTC	CASSLDRLYEQYF	TRBV7-8	TRBJ2-7	TRBD1	few	13
TGTGCCAGCAGCCAAGAGAAAGGAGGGGATGAGCAGTTCTTC	CASSQEKGGDEQFF	TRBV4-2	TRBJ2-1	NA	few	14
TGTGCCAGCAGCGTAGACGTTCCAGATACGCAGTATTTT	CASSVDVPDTQYF	TRBV9	TRBJ2-3	NA	NA	13
TGTGCCAGCAGCCAGTTGACTGAGGGAGTGGGCTATGGCTACACCTTC	CASSQLTEGVGYGYTF	TRBV7-2	TRBJ1-2	NA	NA	16
TGTGCCAGCAGCCAAGGGGGGAGTTTAAGTTACAATGAGCAGTTCTTC	CASSQGGSLSYNEQFF	TRBV14	TRBJ2-1	NA	NA	16
TGTGCCAGCAGCCCGGCCGGGGCGGGAGGGTACAATGAGCAGTTCTTC	CASSPAGAGGYNEQFF	TRBV5-4	TRBJ2-1	TRBD2	NA	16
TGTGCCAGCAGGTCGCCGGGACAGGGGGTCTATGGCTACACCTTC	CASRSPGQGVYGYTF	TRBV9	TRBJ1-2	TRBD1	NA	15
TGTGCCAGCAGCTATGGACAGGGGGAAGCTTTCTTT	CASSYGQGEAFF	TRBV7-9	TRBJ1-1	TRBD1	NA	12
TGTGCCAGCAGCTTAGATCATGAGGGTATGGAGACCCAGTACTTC	CASSLDHEGMETQYF	TRBV11-2	TRBJ2-5	NA	NA	15
TGCGCCAGCAGCTATAGCGGGGAGCACAATGAGCAGTTCTTC	CASSYSGEHNEQFF	TRBV5-1	TRBJ2-1	TRBD2	NA	14
TGTGCCAGCAGCACGGGGACAGGGGGAAACAATGAGCAGTTCTTC	CASSTGTGGNNEQFF	TRBV11-1	TRBJ2-1	TRBD1	NA	15
TGTGCCAGCACAGTCATGCAAGATACGCAGTATTTT	CASTVMQDTQYF	TRBV21-1	TRBJ2-3	NA	NA	12
TGTGCCAGCAGTTTTGACTCCGGGCCCCCATCTGAGCAGTTCTTC	CASSFDSGPPSEQFF	TRBV7-9	TRBJ2-1	NA	NA	15
TGTGCCAGCAGCTTACAGAGTAATGAAAAACTGTTTTTT	CASSLQSNEKLFF	TRBV7-2	TRBJ1-4	NA	NA	13
TGCGCCAGCAGCTTCTTAGGGGGGTACACTGAAGCTTTCTTT	CASSFLGGYTEAFF	TRBV5-1	TRBJ1-1	NA	NA	14
TGCGCCAGCAGCTTGGAATTCGCCCGGCCTGGGTACGAGCAGTACTTC	CASSLEFARPGYEQYF	TRBV5-1	TRBJ2-7	NA	once	16
TGTGCCAGCAGCTTAGGCGGTCAAGTCTCTAATGAAAAACTGTTTTTT	CASSLGGQVSNEKLFF	TRBV13	TRBJ1-4	NA	NA	16
TGTGCCAGTAGTATTCCCGCGGGAGGGGAGCTGTTTTTT	CASSIPAGGELFF	TRBV19	TRBJ2-2	NA	NA	13